These 30 T cell receptor beta chains share one sample of origin, sequenced in a study of shared clonotypes between healthy human individuals. Clones were read by immunoSEQ multiplex PCR, and TCRdb kept only the in-frame ones, dropping some. This table has roughly 600,000 clones, about 98% appearing once. Terminally differentiated effector memory CD45RA+ cells were left out of the naive CD8 fraction, which was CD45RO-negative and positively selected for CCR7. Sequencing used naive CD8+ T cells sorted from blood. The receptors were sampled from a man younger than 40 in good health.

The CDR3 is CATLTNRRGCEQYF. The CDR3 nucleotides are TGTGCCACACTAACAAACCGCAGGGGGTGCGAGCAGTACTTC. This chain joins TRBV21-1 and TRBJ2-7; TRBD1 is taken as the D call from the table, unchecked against the DNA. TRBV21-1 has pseudogene status. The CDR3 is 14 amino acids.

CDR3 residues: CASSLGDVGDEKLFF. The CDR3, as DNA: TGTGCCAGCAGCTTAGGAGATGTGGGGGATGAAAAACTGTTTTTT. The chain couples TRBV7-9 to TRBJ1-4, with a possible D match to TRBD1 (5 bases). Germline V CDR1 and CDR2: SEHNR, FQNEAQ (reference sequence). The V end lost 1 base, the J end lost 6 bases, and 12 bases lay between the germline ends. This CDR3 spans 15 amino acids. The complete variable domain, with remaining parts taken from reference TRBV7-9 and TRBJ1-4, reads DTGVSQNPRHKITKRGQNVTFRCDPISEHNRLYWYRQTLGQGPEFLTYFQNEAQLEKSRLLSDRFSAERPKGSFSTLEIQRTEQGDSAMYLCASSLGDVGDEKLFFGSGTQLSVL.

CDR3: CASSDPSGTGYTDTQYF. CDR3 DNA: TGTGCCAGCAGTGATCCCTCCGGGACAGGGTACACAGATACGCAGTATTTT. The V call is TRBV25-1, the J call TRBJ2-3, with 9 bases aligning to TRBD1. Germline CDR1 MGHDK, CDR2 SYGVNS. J lost 2 bases, V lost 3 bases, and 9 bases had no gene match. This CDR3 is built from 17 residues.

The V and J genes are TRBV7-6 and TRBJ2-2, with TRBD2 matching 12 bases. Per the germline V gene, CDR1 is SGHVS and CDR2 is FNYEAQ. CDR3 length: 16 amino acids. J gave up 6 bases and V 5 bases, and 7 bases lay outside the gene matches. Written as DNA, the CDR3 is TGTGCCAGCAGCCCCCTAGCGGGAGGGGCCGCCGGGGAGCTGTTTTTT. Its protein is CASSPLAGGAAGELFF. The entire variable domain, with the rest obtained from reference TRBV7-6 and TRBJ2-2, is as follows: GAGVSQSPRYKVTKRGQDVALRCDPISGHVSLYWYRQALGQGPEFLTYFNYEAQQDKSGLPNDRFSAERPEGSISTLTIQRTEQRDSAMYRCASSPLAGGAAGELFFGEGSRLTVL.

This sequence joins TRBV9 and TRBJ2-1; TRBD1 agrees at 7 bases. The germline gives CDR1 SGDLS, CDR2 YYNGEE. Germline trimming cut 4 bases from V and 6 bases from J; bases unmatched to any gene: 7. CDR3 length: 14 amino acids. The DNA of the CDR3 is TGTGCCAGCAGCCCATCGACAGGGATCAATGAGCAGTTCTTC. Translation: CASSPSTGINEQFF.

This chain links TRBV9 with TRBJ1-1; D not certain. The CDR3 consists of 13 residues. Deletions cut 1 base from V and 4 bases from J, with 8 bases between. Germline CDR1 reads SGDLS; CDR2 reads YYNGEE. This CDR3 is CASSVFGGTEAFF. CDR3 DNA: TGTGCCAGCAGCGTATTCGGAGGCACTGAAGCTTTCTTT.

J is TRBJ2-1 and V is TRBV7-8; D remains ambiguous. Germline values: CDR1 SGHVS, CDR2 FQNEAQ. The V gene lost 5 bases and the J gene lost 4 bases, with 15 bases spanning the gap. The CDR3 extends over 15 amino acids. CDR3 protein: CASSQVDGLYNEQFF. CDR3 DNA sequence: TGTGCCAGCAGCCAGGTGGACGGCTTATACAATGAGCAGTTCTTC.

This clone was seen just once. This sequence joins TRBV28 and TRBJ2-7; the match to TRBD2 covers 12 bases. Trimming took 3 bases from V and 4 from J; bases not matched to a gene: 16. The CDR3 sequence is 19 residues long. Germline CDR1 reads MDHEN; CDR2 reads SYDVKM. In DNA form, the CDR3 reads TGTGCCAGCAGTTTTGCGACTAGCGGGAGCAGGCACCTTAAGTACGAGCAGTACTTC. Amino acid sequence: CASSFATSGSRHLKYEQYF.

The chain carries TRBV6-5 and TRBJ2-1; 10 nucleotides agree with TRBD2. The germline CDR1 and CDR2 sequences are MNHEY and SVGAGI. The CDR3 has 13 amino acids. V lost 11 bases and J lost 4; bases outside the gene matches: 5. The DNA for the CDR3 is TGTGCCTCAGGGACTAGCGTTTACAATGAGCAGTTCTTC. Translation: CASGTSVYNEQFF.

The chain couples TRBV7-2 to TRBJ2-7; D unresolved. The CDR3 runs to 13 residues. With 5 bases removed from V and 4 bases from J, the gap between germline ends came to 12 bases. Germline V lookup: CDR1 SGHTA, CDR2 FQGNSA. CDR3 sequence reads: CASSLNLNYEQYF. The CDR3 nucleotides read TGTGCCAGCAGCCTGAATTTAAATTACGAGCAGTACTTC.

This chain links TRBV11-2 with TRBJ2-3, with 9 bases aligning to TRBD2. The CDR3 has 16 residues. CDR1 is SGHAT, CDR2 FQNNGV, per germline. With 0 bases clipped from V and 5 bases from J, the junction kept 6 bases outside the gene matches. CDR3 sequence reads: CASSLDRGLAKDTQYF. In nucleotides, the CDR3 is TGTGCCAGCAGCTTAGATCGGGGACTAGCAAAAGATACGCAGTATTTT.

The CDR3 loop is CASSLGRVVQPQHF. Written as DNA, the CDR3 is TGTGCCAGCAGCTTAGGGAGGGTAGTTCAGCCCCAGCATTTT. The chain employs TRBV13 and TRBJ1-5; the D is unclear. V shed 0 bases and J shed 6 bases, with 9 bases lying between them. Germline loops: CDR1 PRHDT, CDR2 FYEKMQ (reference sequence). This CDR3 has 14 residues. Based on the CDR3 plus reference TRBV13 and TRBJ1-5, the full variable domain is AAGVIQSPRHLIKEKRETATLKCYPIPRHDTVYWYQQGPGQDPQFLISFYEKMQSDKGSIPDRFSAQQFSDYHSELNMSSLELGDSALYFCASSLGRVVQPQHFGDGTRLSIL.

In this sample, this clone turned up once. The rearrangement links TRBV10-3 to TRBJ2-7, with 9 bases aligning to TRBD1. In germline, CDR1 is ENHRY, CDR2 SYGVKD. The CDR3 covers 19 residues. The ends lost 6 bases at V and 6 bases at J; junction bases unmatched: 24. CDR3 in amino acids: CAISLPGTGYSGEGREQYF. CDR3 DNA sequence: TGTGCCATCAGCCTTCCCGGGACAGGGTACTCAGGGGAAGGACGCGAGCAGTACTTC.

This clone came up once. V is TRBV9 and J is TRBJ2-7; 8 bases align to TRBD1. V shed 0 bases and J 2 bases; nucleotides not matched to a gene: 4. The CDR3 runs to 15 residues. Looked up from germline, CDR1 is SGDLS and CDR2 is YYNGEE. In nucleotides, the CDR3 is TGTGCCAGCAGCGTAGAAGGGACAGGACCCTACGAGCAGTACTTC. Protein: CASSVEGTGPYEQYF.

The CDR3 spells CASSWSRAGNEQFF. The CDR3 DNA sequence: TGTGCCAGCAGTTGGTCTAGAGCTGGCAATGAGCAGTTCTTC. This chain joins TRBV27 and TRBJ2-1; D not certain. Looked up from germline, CDR1 is MNHEY and CDR2 is SMNVEV (reference sequence). The CDR3 has 14 amino acids. V lost 4 bases and J 6 bases, leaving 13 bases between the germline ends.

This chain joins TRBV5-4 and TRBJ2-1; D uncertain. From germline, CDR1 is SGHNT and CDR2 YYREEE (reference sequence). This CDR3 is 13 amino acids long. V was shortened by 4 bases and J by 8 bases, with 13 bases between the two germline ends. The CDR3 loop is CASSGTQPHEQFF. CDR3 nucleotides: TGTGCCAGCAGCGGAACACAGCCGCATGAGCAGTTCTTC.

The V and J genes are TRBV19 and TRBJ1-3; 8 bases line up with TRBD1. The CDR3 spans 17 residues. V dropped 0 bases and J dropped 0; count of bases not matched to a gene: 4. Germline V gene sequence: CDR1 LNHDA, CDR2 SQIVND (reference sequence). This chain's CDR3 is CASSIDRQGSSGNTIYF. CDR3 in DNA: TGTGCCAGTAGTATAGACCGACAGGGGAGCTCTGGAAACACCATATATTTT.

The rearrangement joins TRBV28 to TRBJ2-1, with 9 bases matching TRBD2. Germline V CDR1 and CDR2: MDHEN, SYDVKM. CDR3 length equals 15 residues. Trimming removed 8 bases from V and 4 bases from J; junction bases left unmatched: 9. The CDR3 loop is CASGQGSGRYNEQFF. The CDR3 coding sequence is TGTGCCAGCGGTCAAGGGAGCGGGAGGTACAATGAGCAGTTCTTC.

CDR3 nucleotide sequence: TGTGCCAGCAGCCCTCGAACAGGGGGCGTCTACACCTTC. The encoded protein is CASSPRTGGVYTF. The V gene is TRBV7-9, the J gene TRBJ1-2, with 9 bases lining up with TRBD1. Germline V CDR1 and CDR2: SEHNR, FQNEAQ (reference sequence). V shed 5 bases and J 10 bases; nucleotides not matched to a gene: 8. The CDR3 loop spans 13 amino acids.

The chain is built from TRBV4-1 and TRBJ1-2; 10 positions match TRBD1. V was clipped by 1 base and J by 5 bases; unmatched bases: 1. The length of the CDR3 is 14 residues. The germline V gene has CDR1 MGHRA and CDR2 YSYEKL. As DNA, the CDR3 is TGCGCCAGCAGCCAAGGGACAGGGGGATATGGCTACACCTTC. It specifies CASSQGTGGYGYTF.

This clone was recorded only once. This chain uses TRBV18 with TRBJ2-7; D is unresolved. The CDR3 loop spans 12 amino acids. Looked up from germline, CDR1 is KGHSH and CDR2 is LQKENI. Trimming removed 3 bases at V and 3 bases at J, with 6 bases between. The chain's CDR3 is CASSPEHYEQYF. The CDR3 coding sequence is TGTGCCAGCTCACCGGAGCACTACGAGCAGTACTTC.

The chain links TRBV27 to TRBJ2-7; tentative D call: TRBD1 (6 bases). Trimming removed 3 bases at V and 1 base at J, with 10 bases between. The CDR3 is 14 residues long. Germline CDR1 reads MNHEY; CDR2 reads SMNVEV (reference sequence). The CDR3, as DNA: TGTGCCAGCAGTTTGGTGGACAGATCCTACGAGCAGTACTTC. It encodes CASSLVDRSYEQYF.

The V gene is TRBV10-3, the J gene TRBJ1-2; D is unclear. The CDR3 extends over 14 amino acids. V was trimmed by 0 bases and J by 2 bases, leaving 7 bases between them. Germline lookup yields CDR1 ENHRY and CDR2 SYGVKD. The CDR3 region has the DNA TGTGCCATCAGTGAGTCCGAGAGGAACTATGGCTACACCTTC. Translation: CAISESERNYGYTF.

The V gene is TRBV27, the J gene TRBJ2-7; D is possibly TRBD1 (6 bases). Trimming left V 2 bases short and J 3 bases short, with 11 bases between. The CDR3 runs 14 residues. Per the germline V gene, CDR1 is MNHEY and CDR2 is SMNVEV (reference sequence). CDR3 coding DNA: TGTGCCAGCAGTTTAGATGGGGGCTACTACGAGCAGTACTTC. Translating gives CASSLDGGYYEQYF.

The V gene is TRBV10-1, the J gene TRBJ2-1; 7 bases are shared with TRBD2. The CDR3 is made up of 12 amino acids. Trimming cost V 10 bases and J 6 bases; bases outside gene matches: 6. Germline CDR1 reads WNHNN; CDR2 reads SYGVQD (reference sequence). The CDR3, as DNA: TGCGCCACGCAGCGGGAAGGCAATGAGCAGTTCTTC. Translated, it gives CATQREGNEQFF.

The V and J genes are TRBV7-9 and TRBJ2-1, with D unclear. Trimming took 9 bases from V and 5 from J, leaving 8 bases between them. Looked up from germline, CDR1 is SEHNR and CDR2 is FQNEAQ (reference sequence). There are 11 residues in the CDR3. CDR3 amino acids: CARLENNEQFF. In DNA, the CDR3 is TGTGCCAGGCTAGAGAACAATGAGCAGTTCTTC.

The rearrangement uses TRBV9 and TRBJ2-7, with D possibly matching TRBD1 (5 bases). Trimming shortened V by 4 bases and J by 2 bases, and 13 bases separated the two germline ends. The germline V gene encodes CDR1 SGDLS and CDR2 YYNGEE. CDR3 length: 14 amino acids. The CDR3 is CASSPDTATYEQYF. In nucleotides, the CDR3 is TGTGCCAGCAGCCCGGACACGGCTACCTACGAGCAGTACTTC.

V gene TRBV6-6 combines with J gene TRBJ2-7; D gene ambiguous. CDR1 MNHNY and CDR2 SVGAGI come from the germline V gene (reference sequence). This CDR3 is 13 amino acids long. The V end lost 6 bases, the J end lost 0 bases, and 9 bases lay between the germline ends. CDR3 sequence: CASSYSLSYEQYF. The CDR3 DNA reads TGTGCCAGCAGCTACAGTCTCTCCTACGAGCAGTACTTC.

The CDR3 protein is CASTLAGGETQYF. CDR3 in DNA: TGTGCCAGTACGCTAGCGGGAGGTGAGACCCAGTACTTC. The V and J genes are TRBV19 and TRBJ2-5; 11 bases line up with TRBD2. The trim removed 7 bases at V and 5 bases at J, leaving 3 bases unmatched. Germline V lookup: CDR1 LNHDA, CDR2 SQIVND (reference sequence). The CDR3 is 13 residues long.

The chain recombines TRBV2 with TRBJ2-2, with 7 nucleotides matching TRBD1. CDR3 size: 12 residues. Germline values: CDR1 SNHLY, CDR2 FYNNEI. Losses at the gene ends were 10 bases for V and 7 bases for J; bases not matched to a gene: 6. CDR3 nucleotide sequence: TGTGCCAACCGACAGGGAAACGGGGAGCTGTTTTTT. It encodes CANRQGNGELFF. Drawing the rest from reference TRBV2 and TRBJ2-2, the complete variable domain is EPEVTQTPSHQVTQMGQEVILRCVPISNHLYFYWYRQILGQKVEFLVSFYNNEISEKSEIFDDQFSVERPDGSNFTLKIRSTKLEDSAMYFCANRQGNGELFFGEGSRLTVL.